Here is one TCR beta chain with its context. Contact with a PCR-confirmed or clinician-diagnosed COVID-19 case occurred within 2 weeks of entry. Germline V lookup: CDR1 MDHEN, CDR2 SYDVKM. The trim removed 4 bases at V and 6 bases at J, leaving 12 bases unmatched. This CDR3 region has 17 residues. The source of the sample is a study of blood T cell repertoires in COVID-19. Across the study: Sources were T cells, B-cell-depleted T cells, or PBMCs; the material itself was cDNA or gDNA.

Per the study methods: Reference gene primer amplification in the assay estimated nucleated cell counts. Method: immunoSEQ multiplex PCR; TCRdb's copy keeps in-frame clones and lacks some. V, J and clone size are taken as reported in that table, and D and trimming were inferred from the DNA itself. This sample has 250,000 or so clones; around nine tenths occur once, and the top ten carry approximately 3.4%. The sequence came from a woman aged 40 to 49 who had been exposed to COVID-19. This chain uses TRBV28 with TRBJ1-2; 12 bases fit TRBD1. Source material: PBMCs or T cells enriched from blood (not recorded which). The chain's CDR3 is CASSSDVFGTGGDGYTF. CDR3 DNA sequence: TGTGCCAGCAGTTCGGACGTCTTCGGGACAGGGGGCGATGGCTACACCTTC.